This T cell receptor beta chain is drawn from a study of shared clonotypes between healthy human individuals. The table came from immunoSEQ multiplex PCR; TCRdb's copy has only in-frame clones and leaves some out. The sample carries about 510,000 clones, less than 96% recorded once. Healthy HIV-negative adults with no recent acute infections or vaccinations were recruited as donors. Whole-study findings and limits: Only blood samples were collected, and tissue repertoires likely differ. Read depth was anticipated to influence clonotype sharing among donors.

V lost 6 bases, J lost 3 bases, and 10 bases stayed unmatched. The length of the CDR3 is 17 residues. The V gene's germline CDR1 is LNHDA and CDR2 SQIVND (reference sequence). As regards this clone: The antigen is not known.

This TCR was recovered from a woman aged 25-40 years in good health. Sequenced sample: naive CD4+ T cells sorted from blood. Subset denoted: CD45RA+ positively selected. This rearrangement joins TRBV19 to TRBJ2-1, with 11 nucleotides matching TRBD2. The CDR3 bases are TGTGCCAGTAGCCCTGCTAGCGGGGGGATCGGCTACAATGAGCAGTTCTTC. It codes for CASSPASGGIGYNEQFF. The full variable domain, its missing parts supplied by reference TRBV19 and TRBJ2-1, is DGGITQSPKYLFRKEGQNVTLSCEQNLNHDAMYWYRQDPGQGLRLIYYSQIVNDFQKGDIAEGYSVSREKKESFPLTVTSAQKNPTAFYLCASSPASGGIGYNEQFFGPGTRLTVL.